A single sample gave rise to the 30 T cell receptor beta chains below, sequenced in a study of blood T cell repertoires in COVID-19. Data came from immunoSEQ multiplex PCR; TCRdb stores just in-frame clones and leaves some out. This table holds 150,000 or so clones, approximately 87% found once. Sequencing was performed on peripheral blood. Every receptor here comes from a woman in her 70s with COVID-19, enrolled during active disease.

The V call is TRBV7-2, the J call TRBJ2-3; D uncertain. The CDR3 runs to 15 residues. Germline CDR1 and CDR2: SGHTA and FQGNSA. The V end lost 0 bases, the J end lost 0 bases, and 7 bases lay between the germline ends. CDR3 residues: CASSLAGISTDTQYF. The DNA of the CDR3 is TGTGCCAGCAGCTTAGCGGGCATTAGCACAGATACGCAGTATTTT. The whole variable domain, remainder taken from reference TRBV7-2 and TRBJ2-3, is GAGVSQSPSNKVTEKGKDVELRCDPISGHTALYWYRQSLGQGLEFLIYFQGNSAPDKSGLPSDRFSAERTGGSVSTLTIQRTQQEDSAVYLCASSLAGISTDTQYFGPGTRLTVL.

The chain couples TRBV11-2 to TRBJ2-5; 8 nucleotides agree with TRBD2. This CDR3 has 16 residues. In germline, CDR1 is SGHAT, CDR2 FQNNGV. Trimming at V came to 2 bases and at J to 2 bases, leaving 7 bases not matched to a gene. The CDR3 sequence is CASSLLSGGRQETQYF. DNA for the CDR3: TGTGCCAGCAGCTTATTAAGCGGGGGCAGACAAGAGACCCAGTACTTC.

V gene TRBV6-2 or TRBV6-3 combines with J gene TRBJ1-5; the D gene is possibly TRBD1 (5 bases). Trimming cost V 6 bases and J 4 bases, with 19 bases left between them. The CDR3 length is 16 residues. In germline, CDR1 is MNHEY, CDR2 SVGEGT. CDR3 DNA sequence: TGTGCCAGCAGCCTAGAACTAACAGGAGGGAATCAGCCCCAGCATTTT. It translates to CASSLELTGGNQPQHF.

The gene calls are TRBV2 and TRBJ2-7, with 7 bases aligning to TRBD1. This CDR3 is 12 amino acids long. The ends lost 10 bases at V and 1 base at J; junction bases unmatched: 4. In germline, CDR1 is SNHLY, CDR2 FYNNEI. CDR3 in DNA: TGTGCCATGGGACAGATATCCTACGAGCAGTACTTC. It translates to CAMGQISYEQYF.

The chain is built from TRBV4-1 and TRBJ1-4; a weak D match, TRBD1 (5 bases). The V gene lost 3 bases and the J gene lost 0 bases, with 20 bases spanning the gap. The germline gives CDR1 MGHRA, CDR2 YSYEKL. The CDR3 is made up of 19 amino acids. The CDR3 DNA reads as TGCGCCAGCAGCCAGGTCCTACCTGGGGGGAGAGCAACTAATGAAAAACTGTTTTTT. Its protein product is CASSQVLPGGRATNEKLFF.

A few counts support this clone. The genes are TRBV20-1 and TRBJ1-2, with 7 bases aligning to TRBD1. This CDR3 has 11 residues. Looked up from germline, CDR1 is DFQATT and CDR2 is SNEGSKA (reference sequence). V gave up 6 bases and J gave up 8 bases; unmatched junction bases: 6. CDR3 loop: CSAATGVGYTF. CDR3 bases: TGCAGTGCAGCAACAGGGGTCGGCTACACCTTC.

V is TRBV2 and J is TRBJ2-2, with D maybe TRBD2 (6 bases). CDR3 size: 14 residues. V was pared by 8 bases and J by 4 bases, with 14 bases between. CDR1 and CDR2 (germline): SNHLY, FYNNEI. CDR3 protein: CASVGGARTGELFF. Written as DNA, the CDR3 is TGTGCCAGCGTCGGCGGGGCGCGCACCGGGGAGCTGTTTTTT.

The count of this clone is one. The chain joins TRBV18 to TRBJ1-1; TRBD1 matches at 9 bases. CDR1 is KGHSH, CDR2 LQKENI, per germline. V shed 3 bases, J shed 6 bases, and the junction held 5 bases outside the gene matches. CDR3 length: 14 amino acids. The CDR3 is CASSPGTGWAEAFF. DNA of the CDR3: TGTGCCAGCTCACCCGGGACAGGGTGGGCTGAAGCTTTCTTT.

CDR3 in DNA: TGTGCCAGCAGTGACAGGACAGATAGCAATCAGCCCCAGCATTTT. Its protein is CASSDRTDSNQPQHF. The J gene is TRBJ1-5, the V gene TRBV6-1; D may be TRBD1 (6 bases). Germline V gives CDR1 MNHNS, CDR2 SASEGT. The CDR3 is made up of 15 amino acids. V lost 3 bases to trimming and J lost 0 bases, with 9 bases between them.

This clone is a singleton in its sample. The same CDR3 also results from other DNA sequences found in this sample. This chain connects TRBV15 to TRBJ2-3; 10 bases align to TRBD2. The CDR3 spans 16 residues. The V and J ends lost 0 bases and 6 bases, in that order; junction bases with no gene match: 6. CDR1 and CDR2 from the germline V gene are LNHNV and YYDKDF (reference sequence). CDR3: CATSRDRASGGDTQYF. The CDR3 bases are TGTGCCACCAGCAGAGATAGGGCTAGCGGGGGTGATACGCAGTATTTT.

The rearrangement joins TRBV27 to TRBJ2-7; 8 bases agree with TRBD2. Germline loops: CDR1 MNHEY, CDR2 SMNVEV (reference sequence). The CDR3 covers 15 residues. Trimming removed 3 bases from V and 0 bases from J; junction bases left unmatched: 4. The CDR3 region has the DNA TGTGCCAGCAGTTTTCGCGGGGGGAACTCCTACGAGCAGTACTTC. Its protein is CASSFRGGNSYEQYF.

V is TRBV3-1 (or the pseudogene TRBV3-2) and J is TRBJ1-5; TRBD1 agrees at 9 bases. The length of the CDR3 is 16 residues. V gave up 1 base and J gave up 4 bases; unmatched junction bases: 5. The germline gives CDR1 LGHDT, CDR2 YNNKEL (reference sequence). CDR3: CASSQAHGQGNQPQHF. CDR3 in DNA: TGTGCCAGCAGCCAAGCCCACGGACAGGGGAATCAGCCCCAGCATTTT.

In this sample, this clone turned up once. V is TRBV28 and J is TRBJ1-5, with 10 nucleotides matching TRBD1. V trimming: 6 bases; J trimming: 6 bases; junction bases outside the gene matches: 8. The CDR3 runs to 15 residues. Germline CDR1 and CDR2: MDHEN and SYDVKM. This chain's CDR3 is CASSLDRGQFQPQHF. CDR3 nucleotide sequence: TGTGCCAGCAGCTTAGACAGGGGGCAGTTTCAGCCCCAGCATTTT.

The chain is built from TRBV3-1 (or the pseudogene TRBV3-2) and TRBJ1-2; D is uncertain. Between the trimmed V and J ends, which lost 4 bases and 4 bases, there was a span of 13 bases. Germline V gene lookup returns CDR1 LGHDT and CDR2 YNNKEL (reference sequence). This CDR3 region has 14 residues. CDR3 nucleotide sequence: TGTGCCAGCAGCCCGCCGACTCATCCCTATGGCTACACCTTC. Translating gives CASSPPTHPYGYTF.

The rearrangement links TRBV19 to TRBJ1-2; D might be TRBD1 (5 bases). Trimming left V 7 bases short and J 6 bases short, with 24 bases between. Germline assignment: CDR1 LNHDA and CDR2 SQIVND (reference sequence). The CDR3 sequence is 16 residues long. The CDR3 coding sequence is TGTGCCAGTACCCCAAGTGGGGGGGAACAAGTGGATGGCTACACCTTC. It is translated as CASTPSGGEQVDGYTF. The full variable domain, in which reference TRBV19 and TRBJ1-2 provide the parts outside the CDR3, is DGGITQSPKYLFRKEGQNVTLSCEQNLNHDAMYWYRQDPGQGLRLIYYSQIVNDFQKGDIAEGYSVSREKKESFPLTVTSAQKNPTAFYLCASTPSGGEQVDGYTFGSGTRLTVV.

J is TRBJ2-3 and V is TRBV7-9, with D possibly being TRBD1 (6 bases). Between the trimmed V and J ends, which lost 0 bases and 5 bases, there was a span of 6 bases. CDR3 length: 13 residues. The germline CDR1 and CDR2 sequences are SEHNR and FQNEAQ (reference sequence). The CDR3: CASSLAGGDTQYF. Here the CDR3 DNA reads TGTGCCAGCAGCTTAGCAGGGGGAGATACGCAGTATTTT.

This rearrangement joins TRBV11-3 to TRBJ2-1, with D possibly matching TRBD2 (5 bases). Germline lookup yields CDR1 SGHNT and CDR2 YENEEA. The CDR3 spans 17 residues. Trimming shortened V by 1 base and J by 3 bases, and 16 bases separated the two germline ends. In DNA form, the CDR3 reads TGTGCCAGCAGCTTAGGGTTTTCGGACGGGGTCTACAATGAGCAGTTCTTC. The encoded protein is CASSLGFSDGVYNEQFF. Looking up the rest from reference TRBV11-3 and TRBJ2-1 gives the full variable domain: EAGVVQSPRYKIIEKKQPVAFWCNPISGHNTLYWYLQNLGQGPELLIRYENEEAVDDSQLPKDRFSAERLKGVDSTLKIQPAELGDSAVYLCASSLGFSDGVYNEQFFGPGTRLTVL.

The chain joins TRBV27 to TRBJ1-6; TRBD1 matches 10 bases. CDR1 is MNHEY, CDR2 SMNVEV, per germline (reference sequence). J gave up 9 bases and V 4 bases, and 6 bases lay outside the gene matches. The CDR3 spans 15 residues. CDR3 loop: CASSSGTGVTSPLHF. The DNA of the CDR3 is TGTGCCAGCAGTTCAGGGACAGGGGTAACTTCACCCCTCCACTTT.

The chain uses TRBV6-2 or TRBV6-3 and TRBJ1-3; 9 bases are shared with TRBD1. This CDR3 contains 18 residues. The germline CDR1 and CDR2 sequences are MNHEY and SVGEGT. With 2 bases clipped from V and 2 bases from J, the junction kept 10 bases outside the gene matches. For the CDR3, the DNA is TGTGCCAGCAGTTACGAAACAGGGGGCCTACTTACTGGAAACACCATATATTTT. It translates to CASSYETGGLLTGNTIYF.

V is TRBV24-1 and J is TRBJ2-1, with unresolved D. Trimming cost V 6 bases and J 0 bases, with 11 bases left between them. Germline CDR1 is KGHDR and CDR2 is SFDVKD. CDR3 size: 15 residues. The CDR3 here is CATSSIKSSYNEQFF. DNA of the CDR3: TGTGCCACCAGTTCCATCAAGAGCTCCTACAATGAGCAGTTCTTC.

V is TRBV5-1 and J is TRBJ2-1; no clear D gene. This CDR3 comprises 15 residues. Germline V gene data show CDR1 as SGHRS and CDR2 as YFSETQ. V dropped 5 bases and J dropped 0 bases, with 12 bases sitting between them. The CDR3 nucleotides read TGCGCCAGCAGGGTGTCAGGCAGCTCCTACAATGAGCAGTTCTTC. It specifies CASRVSGSSYNEQFF.

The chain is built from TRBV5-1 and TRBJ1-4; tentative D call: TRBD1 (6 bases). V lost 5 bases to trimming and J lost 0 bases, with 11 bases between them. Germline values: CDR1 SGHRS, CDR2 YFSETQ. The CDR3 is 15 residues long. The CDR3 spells CASSHGQPTNEKLFF. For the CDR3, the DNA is TGCGCCAGCAGTCACGGACAGCCAACTAATGAAAAACTGTTTTTT.

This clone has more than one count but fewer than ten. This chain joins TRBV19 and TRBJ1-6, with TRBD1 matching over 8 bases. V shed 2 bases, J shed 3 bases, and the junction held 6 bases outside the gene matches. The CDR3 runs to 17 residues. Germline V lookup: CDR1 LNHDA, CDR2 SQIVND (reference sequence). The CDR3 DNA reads TGTGCCAGTAGTATATTCCCTGGACAGGGCTATAATTCACCCCTCCACTTT. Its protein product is CASSIFPGQGYNSPLHF.

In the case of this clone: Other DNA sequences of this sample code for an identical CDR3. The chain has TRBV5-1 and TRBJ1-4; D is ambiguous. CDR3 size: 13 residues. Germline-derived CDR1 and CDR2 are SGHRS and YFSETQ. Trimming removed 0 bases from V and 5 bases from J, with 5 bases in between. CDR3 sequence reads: CASSLAQNEKLFF. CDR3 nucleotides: TGCGCCAGCAGCTTGGCCCAGAATGAAAAACTGTTTTTT.

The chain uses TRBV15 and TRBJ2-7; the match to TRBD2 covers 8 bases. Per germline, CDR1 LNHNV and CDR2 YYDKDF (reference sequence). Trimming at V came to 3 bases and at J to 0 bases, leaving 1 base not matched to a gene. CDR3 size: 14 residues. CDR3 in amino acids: CATSSGGASYEQYF. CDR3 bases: TGTGCCACCAGCAGCGGGGGGGCCTCCTACGAGCAGTACTTC.

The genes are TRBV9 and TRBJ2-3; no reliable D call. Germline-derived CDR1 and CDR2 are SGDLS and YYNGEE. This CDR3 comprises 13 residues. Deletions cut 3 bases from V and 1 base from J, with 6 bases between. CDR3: CASSDLRTDTQYF. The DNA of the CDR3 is TGTGCCAGCAGCGACCTACGCACAGATACGCAGTATTTT.

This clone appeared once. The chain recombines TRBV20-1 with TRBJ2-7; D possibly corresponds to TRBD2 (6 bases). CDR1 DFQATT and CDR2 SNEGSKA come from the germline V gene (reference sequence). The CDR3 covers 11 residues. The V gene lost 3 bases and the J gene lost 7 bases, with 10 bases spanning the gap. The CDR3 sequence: CSARGDLEQYF. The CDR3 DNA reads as TGCAGTGCTAGGGGGGACTTGGAGCAGTACTTC.

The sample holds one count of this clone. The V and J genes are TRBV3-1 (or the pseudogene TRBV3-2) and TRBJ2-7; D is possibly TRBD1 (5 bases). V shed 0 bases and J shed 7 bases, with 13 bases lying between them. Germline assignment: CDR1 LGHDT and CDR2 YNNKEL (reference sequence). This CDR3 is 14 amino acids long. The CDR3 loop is CASSQEYGAQEQYF. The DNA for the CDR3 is TGTGCCAGCAGCCAAGAATATGGGGCGCAAGAGCAGTACTTC.

Written as DNA, the CDR3 is TGTGCCTGGAGTGTACAAGGGGGTATGGGCTACACCTTC. Protein product: CAWSVQGGMGYTF. The chain joins TRBV30 to TRBJ1-2; weak D call: TRBD1 (6 bases). CDR1 is GTSNPN, CDR2 SVGIG, per germline (reference sequence). V lost 0 bases to trimming and J lost 8 bases, with 13 bases between them. The CDR3 totals 13 residues.

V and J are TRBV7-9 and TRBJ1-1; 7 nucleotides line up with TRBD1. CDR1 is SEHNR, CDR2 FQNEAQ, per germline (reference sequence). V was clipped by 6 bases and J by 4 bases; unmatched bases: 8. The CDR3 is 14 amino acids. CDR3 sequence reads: CASRIDTGVTEAFF. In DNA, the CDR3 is TGTGCCAGCAGGATAGATACAGGGGTCACTGAAGCTTTCTTT.